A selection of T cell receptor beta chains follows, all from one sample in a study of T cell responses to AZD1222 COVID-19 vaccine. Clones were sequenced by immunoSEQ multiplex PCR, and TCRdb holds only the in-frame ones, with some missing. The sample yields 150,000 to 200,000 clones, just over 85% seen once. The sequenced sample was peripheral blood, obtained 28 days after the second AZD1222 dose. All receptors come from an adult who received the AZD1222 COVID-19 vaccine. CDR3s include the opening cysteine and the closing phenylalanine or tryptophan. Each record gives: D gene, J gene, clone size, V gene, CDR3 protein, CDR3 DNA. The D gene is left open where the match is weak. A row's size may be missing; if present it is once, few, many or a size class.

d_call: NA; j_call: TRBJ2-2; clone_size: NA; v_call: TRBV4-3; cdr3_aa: CASSQGAGGLEELFF; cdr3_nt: TGCGCCAGCAGCCAGGGAGCGGGTGGATTAGAGGAGCTGTTTTTT
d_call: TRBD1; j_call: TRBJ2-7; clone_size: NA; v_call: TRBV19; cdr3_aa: CASSIIQTGDSYEQYF; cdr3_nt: TGTGCCAGTAGTATAATCCAAACAGGGGACTCCTACGAGCAGTACTTC
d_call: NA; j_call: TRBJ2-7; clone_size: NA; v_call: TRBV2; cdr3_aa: CASRQAWGSYEQYF; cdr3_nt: TGTGCCAGTCGACAGGCTTGGGGCTCCTACGAGCAGTACTTC
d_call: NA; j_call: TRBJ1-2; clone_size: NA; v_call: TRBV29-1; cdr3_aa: CSVSTGPQDYTF; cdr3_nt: TGCAGCGTTTCGACAGGTCCGCAGGACTACACCTTC
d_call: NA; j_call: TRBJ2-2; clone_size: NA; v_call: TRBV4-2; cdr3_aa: CASSQAVGGHTGELFF; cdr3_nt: TGTGCCAGCAGCCAAGCGGTCGGGGGACACACCGGGGAGCTGTTTTTT
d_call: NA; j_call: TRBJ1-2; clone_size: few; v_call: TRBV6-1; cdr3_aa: CASSPRAGNYGYTF; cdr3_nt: TGTGCCAGCAGCCCCCGGGCAGGGAACTATGGCTACACCTTC
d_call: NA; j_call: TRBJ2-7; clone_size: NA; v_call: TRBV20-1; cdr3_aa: CSASTAPYAQYF; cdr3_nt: TGCAGTGCAAGTACTGCCCCCTACGCGCAGTACTTC
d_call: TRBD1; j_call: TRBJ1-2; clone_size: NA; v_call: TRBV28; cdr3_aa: CASSFTDYRGRGYTF; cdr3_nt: TGTGCCAGCAGTTTCACCGATTACAGGGGTCGAGGCTACACCTTC
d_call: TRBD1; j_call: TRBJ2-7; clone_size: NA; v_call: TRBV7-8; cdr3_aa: CASTSRDGTGNHEQYF; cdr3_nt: TGTGCCAGCACCTCTAGGGATGGGACAGGGAACCACGAGCAGTACTTC
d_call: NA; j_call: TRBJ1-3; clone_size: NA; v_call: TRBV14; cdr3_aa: CASSPTRGNTIYF; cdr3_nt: TGTGCCAGCAGCCCCACCCGCGGAAACACCATATATTTT
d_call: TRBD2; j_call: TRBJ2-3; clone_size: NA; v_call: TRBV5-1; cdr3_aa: CASSLERGAGTDTQYF; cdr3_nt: TGCGCCAGCAGCTTGGAGCGGGGGGCTGGGACAGATACGCAGTATTTT
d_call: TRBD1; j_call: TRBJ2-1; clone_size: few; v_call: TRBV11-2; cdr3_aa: CASSYGQGSNEQFF; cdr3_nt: TGTGCCAGCAGCTACGGACAGGGGTCAAATGAGCAGTTCTTC
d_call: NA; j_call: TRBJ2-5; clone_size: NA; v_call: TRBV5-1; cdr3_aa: CASSLAQQETQYF; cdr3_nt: TGCGCCAGCAGCTTGGCACAGCAAGAGACCCAGTACTTC
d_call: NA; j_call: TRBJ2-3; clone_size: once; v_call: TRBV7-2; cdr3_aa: CASSLGAITDTQYF; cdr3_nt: TGTGCCAGCAGCTTAGGGGCCATCACAGATACGCAGTATTTT
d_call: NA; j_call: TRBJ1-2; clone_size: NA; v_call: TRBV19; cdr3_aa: CASAGLPYGYTF; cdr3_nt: TGTGCCAGTGCCGGGTTACCCTATGGCTACACCTTC
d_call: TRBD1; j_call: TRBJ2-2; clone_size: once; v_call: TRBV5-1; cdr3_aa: CASSLRDRVDTGELFF; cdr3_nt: TGCGCCAGCAGCCTTCGGGACAGGGTTGACACCGGGGAGCTGTTTTTT
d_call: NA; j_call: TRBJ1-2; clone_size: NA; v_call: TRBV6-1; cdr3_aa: CASSEALVRPYGYTF; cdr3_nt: TGTGCCAGCAGTGAAGCCCTAGTCAGGCCCTATGGCTACACCTTC
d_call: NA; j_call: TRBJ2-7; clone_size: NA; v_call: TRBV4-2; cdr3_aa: CASSQGLQGREQYF; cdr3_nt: TGTGCCAGCAGCCAAGGGTTACAGGGCCGCGAGCAGTACTTC
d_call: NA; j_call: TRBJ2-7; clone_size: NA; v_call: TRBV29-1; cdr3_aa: CSAGGHRTYEQYF; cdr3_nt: TGCAGCGCTGGGGGCCACAGAACCTACGAGCAGTACTTC
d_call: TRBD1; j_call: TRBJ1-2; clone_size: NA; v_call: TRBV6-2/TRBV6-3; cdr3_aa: CASSDRGSYGYTF; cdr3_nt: TGTGCCAGCAGCGACAGGGGTTCCTATGGCTACACCTTC
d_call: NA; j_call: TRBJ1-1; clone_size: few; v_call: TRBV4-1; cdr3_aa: CASSQVGQGGAEAFF; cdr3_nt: TGCGCCAGCAGCCAAGTTGGCCAGGGAGGCGCTGAAGCTTTCTTT
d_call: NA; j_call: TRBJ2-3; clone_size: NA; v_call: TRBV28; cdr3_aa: CASTSGGGANTDTQYF; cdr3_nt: TGTGCCAGCACGAGTGGTGGGGGGGCTAACACAGATACGCAGTATTTT
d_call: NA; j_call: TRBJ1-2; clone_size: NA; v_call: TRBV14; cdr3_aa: CASSPKRVAGDSYTF; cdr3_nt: TGTGCCAGCAGCCCGAAAAGAGTAGCAGGGGACAGCTACACCTTC
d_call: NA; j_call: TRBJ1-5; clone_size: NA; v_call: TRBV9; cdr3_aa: CASSAKDSNQPQHF; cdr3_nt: TGTGCCAGCAGCGCTAAGGATAGCAATCAGCCCCAGCATTTT
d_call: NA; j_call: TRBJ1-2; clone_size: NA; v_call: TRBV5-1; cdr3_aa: CASSLEPNYGYTF; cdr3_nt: TGCGCCAGCAGCCTGGAGCCTAACTATGGCTACACCTTC
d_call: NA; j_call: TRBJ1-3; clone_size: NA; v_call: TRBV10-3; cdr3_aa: CAISPSPGNTIYF; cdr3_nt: TGTGCCATCAGTCCTTCCCCTGGAAACACCATATATTTT
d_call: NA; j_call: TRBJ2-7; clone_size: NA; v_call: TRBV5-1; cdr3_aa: CASSSGTLTYEQYF; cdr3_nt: TGCGCCAGCAGCTCCGGGACGTTGACCTACGAGCAGTACTTC
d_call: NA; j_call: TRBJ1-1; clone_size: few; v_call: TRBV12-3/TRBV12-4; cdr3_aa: CASSLGFTAAFF; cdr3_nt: TGTGCCAGCAGTTTAGGATTTACCGCGGCTTTCTTT
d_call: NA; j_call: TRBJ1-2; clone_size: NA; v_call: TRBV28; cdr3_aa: CASRLWGADYTF; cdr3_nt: TGTGCCAGCAGACTTTGGGGGGCGGACTACACCTTC
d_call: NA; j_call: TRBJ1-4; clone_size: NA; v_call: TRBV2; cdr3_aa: CASSSGRNNEKLFF; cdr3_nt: TGTGCCAGCAGTTCGGGCCGAAACAATGAAAAACTGTTTTTT
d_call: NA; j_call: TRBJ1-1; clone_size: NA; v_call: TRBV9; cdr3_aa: CASSVEVSLGTEAFF; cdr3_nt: TGTGCCAGCAGCGTAGAGGTCTCCTTGGGAACTGAAGCTTTCTTT
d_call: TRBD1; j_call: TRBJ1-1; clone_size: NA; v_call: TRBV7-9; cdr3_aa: CASSPSAGGRTEAFF; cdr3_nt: TGTGCCAGCAGCCCTTCTGCAGGGGGCCGGACTGAAGCTTTCTTT
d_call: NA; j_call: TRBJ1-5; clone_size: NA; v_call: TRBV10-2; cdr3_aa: CASSESGGSYQPQHF; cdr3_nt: TGCGCCAGCAGTGAGTCGGGGGGGTCTTATCAGCCCCAGCATTTT
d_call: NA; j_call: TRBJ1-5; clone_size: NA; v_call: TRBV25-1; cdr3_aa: CASSEFGTQSNQPQHF; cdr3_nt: TGTGCCAGCAGCGAGTTCGGGACACAAAGCAATCAGCCCCAGCATTTT
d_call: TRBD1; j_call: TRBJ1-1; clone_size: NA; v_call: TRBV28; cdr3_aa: CASSPPQGDTEAFF; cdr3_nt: TGTGCCAGCAGCCCCCCACAGGGGGACACTGAAGCTTTCTTT
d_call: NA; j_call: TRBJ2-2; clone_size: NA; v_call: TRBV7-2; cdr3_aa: CASSLRKRELFF; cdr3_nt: TGTGCCAGCAGCTTAAGGAAAAGGGAGCTGTTTTTT
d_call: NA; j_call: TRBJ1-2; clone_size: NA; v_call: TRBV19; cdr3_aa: CASSDAANYGYTF; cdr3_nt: TGTGCCAGTAGTGATGCAGCTAACTATGGCTACACCTTC
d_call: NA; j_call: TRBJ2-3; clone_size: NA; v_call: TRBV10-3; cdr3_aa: CAISESGLTDTQYF; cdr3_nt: TGTGCCATCAGTGAGTCGGGCCTCACAGATACGCAGTATTTT
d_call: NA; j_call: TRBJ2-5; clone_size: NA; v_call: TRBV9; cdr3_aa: CASSVGGVRETQYF; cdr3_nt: TGTGCCAGCAGCGTAGGGGGGGTCAGGGAGACCCAGTACTTC
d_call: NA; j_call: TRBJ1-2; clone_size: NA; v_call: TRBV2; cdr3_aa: CASKNTGIYGYTF; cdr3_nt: TGTGCCAGCAAGAATACTGGGATCTATGGCTACACCTTC